These T cell receptor beta chains were read from a single sample in a study of T cell responses to AZD1222 COVID-19 vaccine. TCRdb keeps only in-frame clones here, not all; method: immunoSEQ multiplex PCR. The sample records around 100,000 clones, 86% being singletons. The input for sequencing was peripheral blood, taken 28 days after the second dose of the MenACWY control vaccine. Receptor source: an adult who received the MenACWY meningococcal vaccine as a control. The conserved cysteine and the conserved F or W are not part of the CDR3 here. Each record gives: V gene, J gene, D gene, CDR3 protein. A D gene is named only where the DNA matches it firmly.

V gene: TRBV5-4; J gene: TRBJ2-7; D gene: TRBD1; CDR3 protein: ASSFTTGGAEQY
V gene: TRBV5-4; J gene: TRBJ1-4; D gene: .; CDR3 protein: ASSLPHEKLF
V gene: TRBV5-5; J gene: TRBJ1-2; D gene: .; CDR3 protein: ASSSLGGRGYT
V gene: TRBV19; J gene: TRBJ2-7; D gene: .; CDR3 protein: ASSIRVFWADELDSYEQY
V gene: TRBV4-1; J gene: TRBJ2-5; D gene: .; CDR3 protein: ASSQVTGRETQY
V gene: TRBV28; J gene: TRBJ1-5; D gene: .; CDR3 protein: ASSSPYSNQPQH
V gene: TRBV9; J gene: TRBJ1-5; D gene: .; CDR3 protein: ASSVDGDSNQPQH
V gene: TRBV7-8; J gene: TRBJ2-5; D gene: .; CDR3 protein: ASGLGSRRGETQY
V gene: TRBV24-1; J gene: TRBJ1-5; D gene: .; CDR3 protein: ATSGSGNQPQH
V gene: TRBV21-1; J gene: TRBJ1-1; D gene: .; CDR3 protein: ASSCGQGIGTPQTGF
V gene: TRBV5-6; J gene: TRBJ1-4; D gene: TRBD1; CDR3 protein: ASSFKTGTLEKLF
V gene: TRBV10-2; J gene: TRBJ1-4; D gene: .; CDR3 protein: ASSPGPLEKLF
V gene: TRBV12-5; J gene: TRBJ2-3; D gene: .; CDR3 protein: ASGTWAPGESTDTQY
V gene: TRBV7-2; J gene: TRBJ2-7; D gene: TRBD1; CDR3 protein: ASSLGGARDRAYEQY
V gene: TRBV21-1; J gene: TRBJ1-2; D gene: .; CDR3 protein: ASSKGGTGYDGYT
V gene: TRBV11-2; J gene: TRBJ1-6; D gene: .; CDR3 protein: ASRSRSSYNSPLH
V gene: TRBV18; J gene: TRBJ1-5; D gene: .; CDR3 protein: ASSPREPRGRWDQPQH
V gene: TRBV7-6; J gene: TRBJ2-3; D gene: TRBD2; CDR3 protein: ASSLVMAGGAGTDTQY
V gene: TRBV7-9; J gene: TRBJ1-2; D gene: .; CDR3 protein: ASSLSPRSSGTSKGYT
V gene: TRBV7-6; J gene: TRBJ2-2; D gene: .; CDR3 protein: ASSLGPVYTGELF
V gene: TRBV18; J gene: TRBJ2-7; D gene: .; CDR3 protein: ASSPPTAYEQY
V gene: TRBV7-3; J gene: TRBJ2-3; D gene: TRBD2; CDR3 protein: ASSLLGGRTTDTQY
V gene: TRBV30; J gene: TRBJ1-1; D gene: TRBD1; CDR3 protein: AWSVGTANTEAF
V gene: TRBV6-5; J gene: TRBJ1-4; D gene: .; CDR3 protein: ASSRRREDEKLF
V gene: TRBV30; J gene: TRBJ2-3; D gene: TRBD2; CDR3 protein: AWNVGAGGSTDTQY
V gene: TRBV2; J gene: TRBJ2-5; D gene: TRBD1; CDR3 protein: ASSEDRGSETQY
V gene: TRBV11-2; J gene: TRBJ2-7; D gene: TRBD1; CDR3 protein: ASSLRQGINYEQY
V gene: TRBV4-2; J gene: TRBJ2-7; D gene: TRBD1; CDR3 protein: ASSPGDRELDEQY
V gene: TRBV2; J gene: TRBJ1-2; D gene: .; CDR3 protein: ASSGARDPGIRGYT
V gene: TRBV5-4; J gene: TRBJ1-2; D gene: TRBD1; CDR3 protein: ASSFNRGHNYGYT
V gene: TRBV2; J gene: TRBJ1-2; D gene: .; CDR3 protein: ASSEIGRGGDGYT
V gene: TRBV6-5; J gene: TRBJ1-4; D gene: .; CDR3 protein: ASSPGPSSEKLF
V gene: TRBV19; J gene: TRBJ1-1; D gene: TRBD1; CDR3 protein: ASRATGGTEAF
V gene: TRBV5-4; J gene: TRBJ1-4; D gene: .; CDR3 protein: ASSPGPSNEKLF
V gene: TRBV29-1; J gene: TRBJ2-2; D gene: TRBD1; CDR3 protein: SVTGTGVAGELF
V gene: TRBV24-1; J gene: TRBJ1-2; D gene: TRBD1; CDR3 protein: ATSDPSEPTGWGGYT
V gene: TRBV4-2; J gene: TRBJ2-3; D gene: TRBD2; CDR3 protein: ASSQSGTSGTDTQY
V gene: TRBV5-6; J gene: TRBJ2-5; D gene: .; CDR3 protein: ASSLYSRRGETQY
V gene: TRBV7-7; J gene: TRBJ2-2; D gene: .; CDR3 protein: ASSPQTGGVTGELF
V gene: TRBV27; J gene: TRBJ2-1; D gene: .; CDR3 protein: ASSLSGRGYGDNEQF
V gene: TRBV19; J gene: TRBJ2-5; D gene: .; CDR3 protein: ASSISEETQY
V gene: TRBV7-2; J gene: TRBJ2-7; D gene: .; CDR3 protein: ASSLALTGRGYEQY
V gene: TRBV24-1; J gene: TRBJ2-3; D gene: .; CDR3 protein: ATSDLGQEADTQY
V gene: TRBV6-5; J gene: TRBJ1-6; D gene: TRBD1; CDR3 protein: ASKRDRSNSPLH
V gene: TRBV18; J gene: TRBJ1-1; D gene: TRBD1; CDR3 protein: ASSADRVANTEAF
V gene: TRBV6-5; J gene: TRBJ1-1; D gene: .; CDR3 protein: ASRYRTEAF
V gene: TRBV6-5; J gene: TRBJ2-7; D gene: .; CDR3 protein: ASRSWGPLSYEQY
V gene: TRBV27; J gene: TRBJ1-1; D gene: TRBD1; CDR3 protein: ASSFGQADTEAF
V gene: TRBV9; J gene: TRBJ2-7; D gene: TRBD2; CDR3 protein: ASSTSGGSSYEQY
V gene: TRBV4-2; J gene: TRBJ1-4; D gene: TRBD1; CDR3 protein: ASSQGQGATNEKLF
V gene: TRBV6-2/TRBV6-3; J gene: TRBJ1-5; D gene: .; CDR3 protein: ASSYSAGRQPQH
V gene: TRBV2; J gene: TRBJ1-6; D gene: .; CDR3 protein: ASSDEGFNSPLH
V gene: TRBV18; J gene: TRBJ2-2; D gene: .; CDR3 protein: ASSPPVGGTGELF
V gene: TRBV18; J gene: TRBJ1-5; D gene: .; CDR3 protein: ASSPPKGPGRGNQPQH
V gene: TRBV5-1; J gene: TRBJ1-6; D gene: .; CDR3 protein: ASSLAGKERSPLH
V gene: TRBV11-3; J gene: TRBJ2-3; D gene: .; CDR3 protein: ASSLGGASTDTQY
V gene: TRBV2; J gene: TRBJ1-2; D gene: .; CDR3 protein: ASSGSGFLGDYGYT
V gene: TRBV7-3; J gene: TRBJ1-5; D gene: .; CDR3 protein: ASSRDIPNYSNQPQH